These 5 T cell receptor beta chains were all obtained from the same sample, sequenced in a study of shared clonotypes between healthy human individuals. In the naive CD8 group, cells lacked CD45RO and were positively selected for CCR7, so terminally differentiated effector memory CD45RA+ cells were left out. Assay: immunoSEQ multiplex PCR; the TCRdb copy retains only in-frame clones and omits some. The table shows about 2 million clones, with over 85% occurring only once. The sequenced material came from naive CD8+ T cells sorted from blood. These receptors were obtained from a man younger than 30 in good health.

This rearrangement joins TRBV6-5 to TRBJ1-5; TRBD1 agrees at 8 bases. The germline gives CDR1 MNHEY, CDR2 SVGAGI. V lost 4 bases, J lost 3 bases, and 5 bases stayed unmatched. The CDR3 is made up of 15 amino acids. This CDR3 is CASSSPDRVNQPQHF. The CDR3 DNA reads TGTGCCAGCAGTTCCCCGGACAGGGTCAATCAGCCCCAGCATTTT.

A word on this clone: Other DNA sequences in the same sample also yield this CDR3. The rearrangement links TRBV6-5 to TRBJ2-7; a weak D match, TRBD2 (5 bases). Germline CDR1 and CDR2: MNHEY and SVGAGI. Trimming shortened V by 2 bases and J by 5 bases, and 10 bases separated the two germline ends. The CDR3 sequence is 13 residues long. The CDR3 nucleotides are TGTGCCAGCAGTTACAGCGAGGGTAACGAGCAGTACTTC. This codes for CASSYSEGNEQYF.

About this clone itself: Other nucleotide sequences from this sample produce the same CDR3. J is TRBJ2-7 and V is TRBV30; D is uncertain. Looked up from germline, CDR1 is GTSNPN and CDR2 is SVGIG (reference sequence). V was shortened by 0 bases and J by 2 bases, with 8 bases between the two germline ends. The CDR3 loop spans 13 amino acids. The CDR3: CAWSVMGPYEQYF. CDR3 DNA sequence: TGTGCCTGGAGTGTAATGGGCCCCTACGAGCAGTACTTC.

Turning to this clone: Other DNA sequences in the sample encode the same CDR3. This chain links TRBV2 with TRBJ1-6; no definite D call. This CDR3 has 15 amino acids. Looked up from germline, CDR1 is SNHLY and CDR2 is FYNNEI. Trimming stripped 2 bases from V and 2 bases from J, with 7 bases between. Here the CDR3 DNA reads TGTGCCAGCAGTGAACCGGGCCCCTATAATTCACCCCTCCACTTT. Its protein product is CASSEPGPYNSPLHF.

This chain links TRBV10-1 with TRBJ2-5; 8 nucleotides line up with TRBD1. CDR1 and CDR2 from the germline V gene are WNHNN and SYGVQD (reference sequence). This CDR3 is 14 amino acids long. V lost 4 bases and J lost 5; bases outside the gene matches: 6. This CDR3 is CASSAGTGPETQYF. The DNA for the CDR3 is TGCGCCAGCAGTGCCGGGACAGGTCCGGAGACCCAGTACTTC.